This record covers a single TCR beta chain. Its antigen target is currently unknown. No qualities accompany the bases; no much larger clone lies one base away. This sample is drawn from a study of shared clonotypes between healthy human individuals (TCRdb year 2020). A note on the overall study: Three men and a couple of women, aged 18 to 49 years, made up the cohort. To estimate repertoire size and how much clonotype sharing occurs between individuals, the study deeply sequenced the blood TCR repertoires of roughly 5 healthy adults. For each donor, CD4 naive and CD4 memory were each given three plates, CD8 naive was given two plates, and CD8 memory was given one plate. Each donor's leukapheresis produced roughly between about 0.9 and 9.5 billion PBMCs. To increase sequencing depth and limit assay-specific biases, different laboratories used diverse techniques to prepare libraries and sequence TCR repertoires. Points the paper makes about the study in general: When a few donors were compared, the shared fraction of clonotypes was around 5.1% for naive CD4, around 3.6% for naive CD8, 2.3% for memory CD4, and less than 0.45% for memory CD8. Naive subsets generally had larger estimated clonotype richness than memory subsets. Incomplete sequencing was indicated by rarefaction of sorted-subset datasets, despite the large sequencing depth. Pairwise subsampling led to the expectation that sequencing depth would affect the degree of clonotype sharing among donors. The genetic and exposure-history diversity represented was limited by the small number of donors. Sampling was limited to blood, and TCR repertoires in tissue likely differ from TCR repertoires in blood. Compared with non-shared clonotypes, clonotypes shared by all four sorted-subset donors had higher generation probabilities.

Including cysteine and phenylalanine, the CDR3 has 13 amino acids. The sequence is cut down to CDR3 DNA, 39 bases in frame from base 1. The germline V gene yields SGHTA for CDR1 and FQGNSA for CDR2. Trimming removed 3 bases from V and 6 bases from J; the gene matches leave 1 base unexplained. Donors were healthy HIV-negative adults with no recently reported acute infections or vaccinations. Only Caucasian adults living in Nashville, Tennessee, USA were represented among the donors. Magnetic negative selection was used to enrich CD4+ T cells, after which naive cells were positively selected on CD45RA and the negative fraction became the memory subset. After blood collection by leukapheresis, PBMCs were isolated using Ficoll-Histopaque density gradient centrifugation and then cryopreserved in the vapor phase of liquid nitrogen. Analytical flow cytometry was used to check the purity and quantity of each magnetically sorted T cell population. Genomic DNA was isolated from every sorted fraction and measured by UV absorbance on a Nanodrop 2000c.

Using the deep immunoSEQ assay, multiplex PCR amplified TCR CDR3 regions from genomic DNA. Extracted genomic DNA from each cell subset was distributed evenly across all wells of several immunoSEQ 96-well plates, and each plate was treated as a replicate. For sorted subsets, each replicate PCR was loaded with approximately 200 ng genomic DNA, equivalent to 25,000 to 35,000 T cell genomes. Purified libraries were quantified with a Qubit 3.0 fluorometer, sized on a Bioanalyzer 2100, and re-quantified with the KAPA Library Quantification kit. A separate single-read 150-cycle Illumina NextSeq 550 flow cell was used to sequence each immunoSEQ 96-well plate. Regarding the original processing steps: Because the immunoSEQ output included only junctional sequences and no quality scores, the filtering could not be the same as the filtering used for full-length reads. To assign V/J genes and CDR3, sequences were annotated using PyIR, a Python wrapper for IgBLAST v1.9, with IMGT germline references. Reads were filtered out if the reads had weak V/J assignments (E-value above 1e-6), no CDR3, stop codons, out-of-frame junctions, or ambiguous translated residues. V3J clonotypes were defined as sequences sharing the same inferred V gene, J gene, and CDR3 amino acid sequence. Percentage overlap between repertoires was computed as shared unique clonotypes divided by the size of the smaller repertoire. Richness of each repertoire was evaluated using RTK rarefaction, the Chao1 estimator, and Recon v2.1 estimates of unobserved clonotypes. OLGA was used to compute generation probabilities for all TCRbeta clonotypes that the gDNA method yielded from several donors. Entries here come from immuneACCESS through TCRdb and include only in-frame sequences with V and J called. Some clones fail to appear in such tables; in the studies checked, an unresolved V gene covers under half of the shortfall, and the cause of the remainder is unknown. V, J and clone size derive from that table, while D and trimming were established from the DNA sequence. In all, the sample holds approximately 2,300,000 clones, and about 90% of those were seen once. The ten top clones hold around 0.4% of the sample.

The sequence is built from TRBV7-2 and TRBJ2-7, with 11 bases in between that match TRBD2. This receptor was identified in a man between 18 and 29 years old in good health. Some clones in this sample may be carry-over from other donors' samples. Sequenced sample: naive CD4+ T cells from PBMCs. The sample's cell subset or site label is to be understood as: CD45RA+ positively selected. The CDR3 reads as follows: CASSFGTSGEQYF. Here is the DNA: TGTGCCAGCAGCTTCGGGACTAGCGGCGAGCAGTACTTC.